Below, 21 T cell receptor beta chains from the same sample are listed, as sequenced in a study of blood T cell repertoires in COVID-19. Assay: immunoSEQ multiplex PCR; the TCRdb copy retains only in-frame clones and omits some. The sample includes about 160,000 clones, approximately 84% of them seen just once. Sequencing input: peripheral blood. These receptors all stem from an elderly woman with acute or convalescent COVID-19.

The chain couples TRBV4-2 to TRBJ1-2; 8 nucleotides align to TRBD1. The CDR3 is made up of 17 amino acids. Germline-derived CDR1 and CDR2 are LGHNA and YNFKEQ. Trimming cost V 2 bases and J 2 bases; bases outside gene matches: 10. CDR3 DNA: TGTGCCAGCAGCCAATTACTCGGACAGGGAGTCAACTATGGCTACACCTTC. This translates into CASSQLLGQGVNYGYTF.

This rearrangement joins TRBV5-6 to TRBJ2-5; no clear D gene. Trimming cost V 0 bases and J 5 bases, with 14 bases left between them. The germline CDR1 and CDR2 sequences are SGHDT and YYEEEE. CDR3 length: 15 amino acids. The CDR3 spells CASSLVQVRRETQYF. The CDR3 region has the DNA TGTGCCAGCAGCTTGGTGCAGGTCCGCCGGGAGACCCAGTACTTC.

CDR3: CASSSGLAGGPTDTQYF. CDR3 DNA sequence: TGTGCCAGCAGCTCCGGACTAGCGGGAGGCCCCACAGATACGCAGTATTTT. The chain is built from TRBV27 and TRBJ2-3; TRBD2 agrees at 14 bases. CDR1 MNHEY and CDR2 SMNVEV come from the germline V gene (reference sequence). The CDR3 sequence is 17 residues long. V shed 6 bases and J 2 bases; nucleotides not matched to a gene: 7.

This chain connects TRBV19 to TRBJ1-1; 11 bases agree with TRBD1. The CDR3 covers 16 residues. CDR1 and CDR2 (germline): LNHDA, SQIVND (reference sequence). V lost 3 bases and J lost 0; bases outside the gene matches: 3. The CDR3: CASSIGTGGLNTEAFF. CDR3 coding DNA: TGTGCCAGTAGTATCGGGACAGGGGGACTGAACACTGAAGCTTTCTTT.

This clone was seen more than once but under ten times. The chain joins TRBV2 to TRBJ1-1; D is perhaps TRBD1 (6 bases). Germline CDR1 SNHLY, CDR2 FYNNEI. CDR3 size: 15 residues. V was clipped by 2 bases and J by 5 bases, with 15 bases between them. DNA for the CDR3: TGTGCCAGCAGTGAATGGTCAGGGGAAGCGACTGAAGCTTTCTTT. Translating it yields CASSEWSGEATEAFF. Supplemented by reference TRBV2 and TRBJ1-1, the full variable domain reads EPEVTQTPSHQVTQMGQEVILRCVPISNHLYFYWYRQILGQKVEFLVSFYNNEISEKSEIFDDQFSVERPDGSNFTLKIRSTKLEDSAMYFCASSEWSGEATEAFFGQGTRLTVV.

The chain links TRBV2 to TRBJ1-2; 8 bases map to TRBD1. This CDR3 contains 15 residues. The V and J ends lost 11 bases and 5 bases, in that order; junction bases with no gene match: 16. Germline V gene sequence: CDR1 SNHLY, CDR2 FYNNEI. The CDR3 coding sequence is TGTGCCGAAGCGAAAGCAGGGGGCGTCCAATATGGCTACACCTTC. Translation: CAEAKAGGVQYGYTF.

This clone was seen a single time. The DNA for the CDR3 is TGTGCCAGCAGCTCGACTTTAGTGGGGGCTTCTGGAAACACCATATATTTT. The encoded protein is CASSSTLVGASGNTIYF. This sequence joins TRBV7-2 and TRBJ1-3, with a weak D call TRBD1 (6 bases). The CDR3 covers 17 residues. V was shortened by 4 bases and J by 1 base, with 17 bases between the two germline ends. Germline V gene data show CDR1 as SGHTA and CDR2 as FQGNSA.

The rearrangement links TRBV6-5 to TRBJ1-2, with 7 bases identical to TRBD1. The CDR3 has 14 residues. V lost 2 bases, J lost 5 bases, and 5 bases stayed unmatched. Germline V lookup: CDR1 MNHEY, CDR2 SVGAGI. The CDR3 sequence: CASSYPGTEYGYTF. The CDR3 DNA reads as TGTGCCAGCAGTTACCCCGGGACAGAGTATGGCTACACCTTC.

The gene calls are TRBV13 and TRBJ1-1, with TRBD1 identical over 8 bases. The CDR3 consists of 13 residues. The germline V gene has CDR1 PRHDT and CDR2 FYEKMQ (reference sequence). J was trimmed by 10 bases and V by 2 bases; bases with no gene match: 6. The CDR3 protein is CASSLHGTGRAFF. In DNA form, the CDR3 reads TGTGCCAGCAGCTTACACGGGACAGGACGAGCTTTCTTT.

The chain has TRBV9 and TRBJ1-2, with no clear D. Looked up from germline, CDR1 is SGDLS and CDR2 is YYNGEE. Trimming stripped 8 bases from V and 7 bases from J, with 18 bases between. This CDR3 contains 13 residues. The CDR3 DNA sequence: TGTGCCAGTGAGAGGGCCGGTAGGCTTGGCTACACCTTC. Its translation is CASERAGRLGYTF.

CDR3 sequence (DNA): TGCGCCAGCAGCCAAGAGGTCAGCGGCTCTTGGGCAGATACGCAGTATTTT. As protein: CASSQEVSGSWADTQYF. This chain links TRBV4-3 with TRBJ2-3, with D possibly being TRBD2 (5 bases). The CDR3 totals 17 residues. The V gene lost 0 bases and the J gene lost 4 bases, with 17 bases spanning the gap. The V gene's germline CDR1 is LGHNA and CDR2 YSLEER.

The chain joins TRBV6-5 to TRBJ2-7, with 7 nucleotides matching TRBD2. This CDR3 has 13 residues. Germline-derived CDR1 and CDR2 are MNHEY and SVGAGI. The ends lost 4 bases at V and 5 bases at J; junction bases unmatched: 5. The DNA of the CDR3 is TGTGCCAGCAGTTTACTAGCGACCAACGAGCAGTACTTC. Residues: CASSLLATNEQYF.

The chain has TRBV6-5 and TRBJ1-2, with 10 bases lining up with TRBD1. V lost 4 bases to trimming and J lost 7 bases; unmatched junction nucleotides: 9. Germline values: CDR1 MNHEY, CDR2 SVGAGI. The length of the CDR3 is 15 residues. Here the CDR3 DNA reads TGTGCCAGCAGTTCCCCGACAGGGGGCAGGAGTGGCTACACCTTC. Amino acid sequence: CASSSPTGGRSGYTF.

The J gene is TRBJ2-1, the V gene TRBV5-1; tentative D call: TRBD1 (6 bases). This CDR3 region has 14 residues. Deletions cut 2 bases from V and 7 bases from J, with 13 bases between. CDR1 and CDR2 from the germline V gene are SGHRS and YFSETQ. This chain's CDR3 is CASSFGQQGNEQFF. For the CDR3, the DNA is TGCGCCAGCAGCTTCGGGCAACAGGGTAATGAGCAGTTCTTC.

This chain joins TRBV20-1 and TRBJ2-2; 11 bases match TRBD2. Germline V gene sequence: CDR1 DFQATT, CDR2 SNEGSKA (reference sequence). CDR3 length: 18 residues. The J segment lost 6 bases and the V segment lost 3 bases, leaving 15 bases of the junction unmatched. CDR3 DNA sequence: TGCAGTGCTAGTATCTTACTAGCGGGAGCGGGGGCTCCCGGGGAGCTGTTTTTT. Its translation: CSASILLAGAGAPGELFF.

The chain couples TRBV15 to TRBJ2-2; 11 bases agree with TRBD2. The CDR3 sequence is 19 residues long. Losses at the gene ends were 3 bases for V and 5 bases for J; bases not matched to a gene: 14. CDR1 and CDR2 from the germline V gene are LNHNV and YYDKDF (reference sequence). CDR3 amino acids: CATSSHPRLAGWGTGELFF. The CDR3, as DNA: TGTGCCACCAGCAGCCATCCCCGACTAGCGGGATGGGGTACCGGGGAGCTGTTTTTT.

The rearrangement uses TRBV9 and TRBJ2-2; D unresolved. V lost 0 bases to trimming and J lost 5 bases, with 11 bases between them. Germline CDR1 is SGDLS and CDR2 is YYNGEE. The CDR3 has 15 residues. CDR3 loop: CASSVEPSGTGELFF. The CDR3 bases are TGTGCCAGCAGCGTAGAACCGTCCGGGACCGGGGAGCTGTTTTTT.

The chain joins TRBV5-4 to TRBJ2-3, with D perhaps TRBD2 (6 bases). The CDR3 is 14 amino acids. The V and J ends lost 4 bases and 2 bases respectively, with 11 bases between them. CDR1 and CDR2 (germline): SGHNT, YYREEE (reference sequence). The CDR3, as DNA: TGTGCCAGCAGCCCCAGACTAGACACAGATACGCAGTATTTT. It codes for CASSPRLDTDTQYF.

The rearrangement joins TRBV30 to TRBJ2-7; a possible D gene is TRBD1 (5 bases). The CDR3 has 12 amino acids. In germline, CDR1 is GTSNPN, CDR2 SVGIG (reference sequence). Trimming left V 2 bases short and J 7 bases short, with 12 bases between. The DNA of the CDR3 is TGTGCCTGGAGTCCCTATTCAGGGGAGCAGTACTTC. It yields the protein CAWSPYSGEQYF. Variable domain in full (rest from reference TRBV30 and TRBJ2-7): SQTIHQWPATLVQPVGSPLSLECTVEGTSNPNLYWYRQAAGRGLQLLFYSVGIGQISSEVPQNLSASRPQDRQFILSSKKLLLSDSGFYLCAWSPYSGEQYFGPGTRLTVT.

This chain uses TRBV5-1 with TRBJ2-7; D is undetermined. The CDR3 extends over 13 amino acids. Trimming took 0 bases from V and 3 from J, leaving 7 bases between them. Germline assignment: CDR1 SGHRS and CDR2 YFSETQ. CDR3 DNA: TGCGCCAGCAGCTTGGTTCAGAACTACGAGCAGTACTTC. It codes for CASSLVQNYEQYF.

The rearrangement uses TRBV15 and TRBJ2-7; 11 bases line up with TRBD2. J was trimmed by 6 bases and V by 5 bases; bases with no gene match: 6. Germline values: CDR1 LNHNV, CDR2 YYDKDF (reference sequence). This CDR3 spans 14 amino acids. CDR3 region: CATSASGRSIEQYF. The DNA for the CDR3 is TGTGCCACCAGCGCTAGCGGGAGGAGCATCGAGCAGTACTTC. Complete variable domain (other parts from reference TRBV15 and TRBJ2-7): DAMVIQNPRYQVTQFGKPVTLSCSQTLNHNVMYWYQQKSSQAPKLLFHYYDKDFNNEADTPDNFQSRRPNTSFCFLDIRSPGLGDTAMYLCATSASGRSIEQYFGPGTRLTVT.